Detailed here is one T cell receptor beta chain. The antigen is unknown. Drawn from each donor were roughly 10 milliliters of peripheral blood. Together with a sample-barcoded 5' primer, a J-beta primer mix was included in a second PCR lasting 7 to 11 cycles. TCRdb re-called the 5' RACE reads with MiXCR, one entry per CDR3 protein. Of roughly 900,000 distinct CDR3 sequences listed, around 46% are singletons. The sample belongs to a study of blood T cells in healthy people across ages. Study information: About one barcoded TCR beta cDNA was captured per two T cells. Study conclusions and caveats: Expanded clonotype changes were possibly confounded by unknown donor CMV status.

Trimming left V 4 bases short and J 13 bases short, with 16 bases between. This CDR3 is 12 amino acids long. The V gene's germline CDR1 is SEHNR and CDR2 FQNEAQ (reference sequence). This rearrangement joins TRBV7-9 to TRBJ1-2; tentative D call: TRBD1 (5 bases). Sample: blood. This sequence was found in a man younger than 45 in good health. CDR3 in amino acids: CASSSTQGFGTF. Written as DNA, the CDR3 is TGTGCCAGCAGCTCGACCCAGGGTTTCGGCACCTTC.